Below are 30 T cell receptor beta chains sequenced from a single sample in a study of T cell changes during pregnancy in multiple sclerosis. Method: immunoSEQ multiplex PCR; TCRdb's copy keeps in-frame clones and lacks some. This table has tens of thousands of clones, 85% to 95% appearing once. Sequencing was carried out using peripheral blood. The source is a female donor with multiple sclerosis, enrolled in a pregnancy study.

This clone showed up just a few times. The chain joins TRBV5-8 to TRBJ2-3, with TRBD2 identical over 9 bases. V lost 3 bases to trimming and J lost 1 base; unmatched junction nucleotides: 6. CDR1 is SGHTS, CDR2 YDEGEE, per germline. The CDR3 is 16 amino acids. This CDR3 reads CASSSLAGVGTDTQYF. The CDR3 DNA sequence: TGTGCCAGCAGCTCCTTAGCGGGAGTAGGCACAGATACGCAGTATTTT.

For the CDR3, the DNA is TGTGCCAGCAGCTTAGGGGAGGGCACTGAAGCTTTCTTT. Translation gives CASSLGEGTEAFF. The V call is TRBV7-9, the J call TRBJ1-1; no clear D gene. This CDR3 has 13 amino acids. CDR1 and CDR2 (germline): SEHNR, FQNEAQ (reference sequence). The V gene lost 1 base and the J gene lost 4 bases, with 7 bases spanning the gap.

The V gene is TRBV18, the J gene TRBJ2-7, with TRBD1 identical over 8 bases. The CDR3 sequence is 14 residues long. CDR1 and CDR2 from the germline V gene are KGHSH and LQKENI. V trimming: 4 bases; J trimming: 7 bases; junction bases outside the gene matches: 9. CDR3 in amino acids: CASSLSGQVVEQYF. In nucleotides, the CDR3 is TGTGCCAGCTCACTTTCGGGACAGGTGGTGGAGCAGTACTTC.

V usage is TRBV7-2 and J usage is TRBJ1-5, with D possibly TRBD1 on 5 matching bases. The V end was cut by 0 bases, the J end by 5 bases, with 14 bases between. This CDR3 contains 16 residues. Germline V gives CDR1 SGHTA, CDR2 FQGNSA. The CDR3 reads CASSLAGQSVYQPQHF. The CDR3 DNA is TGTGCCAGCAGCTTAGCGGGGCAATCGGTGTATCAGCCCCAGCATTTT.

V is TRBV6-5 and J is TRBJ2-7; perhaps TRBD2 as D (5 bases). The CDR3 consists of 13 residues. The ends were cut back, 5 bases at V and 2 bases at J, with 10 bases in the middle. The germline gives CDR1 MNHEY, CDR2 SVGAGI. The CDR3 DNA sequence: TGTGCCAGCAGTGATTGGGGAGCCTACGAGCAGTACTTC. It is translated as CASSDWGAYEQYF.

V gene TRBV2 combines with J gene TRBJ1-2; 8 bases are a match to TRBD1. This CDR3 comprises 13 residues. Looked up from germline, CDR1 is SNHLY and CDR2 is FYNNEI. After removal of 6 bases from V and 6 bases from J, the junction contained 6 bases not matched to a gene. The chain's CDR3 is CASRKQGAHGYTF. CDR3 bases: TGTGCCAGCAGAAAGCAGGGGGCGCATGGCTACACCTTC.

This clone was seen once. The V and J genes are TRBV6-4 and TRBJ2-1; perhaps TRBD1 as D (6 bases). V was trimmed by 4 bases and J by 3 bases, leaving 13 bases between them. CDR1 MRHNA and CDR2 SNTAGT come from the germline V gene. This CDR3 comprises 15 residues. CDR3 bases: TGTGCCAGCAGTGCGGGCAGGGGTCACTACAATGAGCAGTTCTTC. Protein product: CASSAGRGHYNEQFF.

V is TRBV5-6 and J is TRBJ1-2; D gene unclear. The CDR3 sequence is 14 residues long. Germline loops: CDR1 SGHDT, CDR2 YYEEEE. Trimming removed 4 bases from V and 4 bases from J, with 14 bases in between. The CDR3 DNA is TGTGCCAGCAGCCGGACCCCCAGCGGCTATGGCTACACCTTC. It specifies CASSRTPSGYGYTF.

The chain joins TRBV4-1 to TRBJ2-7, with D tentatively TRBD2 (6 bases). Germline CDR1 and CDR2: MGHRA and YSYEKL. CDR3 length: 16 residues. Trimming shortened V by 4 bases and J by 6 bases, and 22 bases separated the two germline ends. The CDR3 nucleotides read TGCGCCAGCAGCCCCTACGGGACTGAAGGGTCGGGCGAGCAGTACTTC. This codes for CASSPYGTEGSGEQYF.

The rearrangement uses TRBV5-8 and TRBJ2-7; 9 bases map to TRBD2. The CDR3 has 15 residues. CDR1 is SGHTS and CDR2 is YDEGEE in the germline V gene. Trimming cost V 2 bases and J 1 base; bases outside gene matches: 4. CDR3 sequence reads: CASSLASGISYEQYF. The CDR3 DNA reads as TGTGCCAGCAGCTTAGCTAGCGGGATATCCTACGAGCAGTACTTC.

This clone has only one observation. The V and J genes are TRBV27 and TRBJ2-2; 7 bases align to TRBD1. There are 15 residues in the CDR3. V shed 6 bases and J 4 bases; nucleotides not matched to a gene: 8. Germline V gene sequence: CDR1 MNHEY, CDR2 SMNVEV (reference sequence). The chain's CDR3 is CASRINRGTTGELFF. CDR3 DNA: TGTGCCAGCAGAATAAACAGGGGTACCACCGGGGAGCTGTTTTTT.

The chain uses TRBV11-2 and TRBJ1-2, with TRBD1 identical over 9 bases. The germline CDR1 and CDR2 sequences are SGHAT and FQNNGV. The junction had 7 bases not matched to a gene; V was cut back by 1 base and J by 7 bases. The CDR3 is 15 residues long. The CDR3 coding sequence is TGTGCCAGCAGCTTAGGGGACAGGGTAGATGGTGGCTACACCTTC. Its protein product is CASSLGDRVDGGYTF. Full variable domain (rest looked up from reference TRBV11-2 and TRBJ1-2): EAGVAQSPRYKIIEKRQSVAFWCNPISGHATLYWYQQILGQGPKLLIQFQNNGVVDDSQLPKDRFSAERLKGVDSTLKIQPAKLEDSAVYLCASSLGDRVDGGYTFGSGTRLTVV.

This chain joins TRBV12-5 and TRBJ1-1, with D possibly being TRBD1 (5 bases). The CDR3 is made up of 17 amino acids. Germline V gene data show CDR1 as LGHNT and CDR2 as FRNRAP. V lost 4 bases and J lost 1, with 19 bases in between. CDR3 coding DNA: TGTGCTAGTGGTTCCGGAGGTTGGGGGAAGGGGAACACTGAAGCTTTCTTT. Its protein is CASGSGGWGKGNTEAFF.

The genes are TRBV10-3 and TRBJ1-3; D possibly corresponds to TRBD1 (5 bases). Germline-derived CDR1 and CDR2 are ENHRY and SYGVKD. Trimming removed 9 bases at V and 4 bases at J, with 13 bases between. The CDR3 loop spans 13 amino acids. CDR3 in DNA: TGTGCCATGGCAGGGTTTTCCGGAAACACCATATATTTT. It encodes CAMAGFSGNTIYF.

This rearrangement joins TRBV4-1 to TRBJ1-5; 10 positions agree with TRBD1. V lost 4 bases and J lost 3; bases outside the gene matches: 21. CDR1 is MGHRA, CDR2 YSYEKL, per germline. The CDR3 runs to 21 residues. CDR3 coding DNA: TGCGCCAGCAGCCCCCTTCTAATCTTTCCTTCCGGGACAGGGGTCAATCAGCCCCAGCATTTT. This sequence encodes CASSPLLIFPSGTGVNQPQHF.

The chain has TRBV4-1 and TRBJ1-1, with D hard to call. There are 12 residues in the CDR3. The germline CDR1 and CDR2 sequences are MGHRA and YSYEKL. Trimming left V 7 bases short and J 1 base short, with 7 bases between. CDR3 sequence reads: CASIDSNTEAFF. The DNA for the CDR3 is TGCGCCAGCATTGACTCGAACACTGAAGCTTTCTTT.

The chain carries TRBV14 and TRBJ1-3; D unresolved. V was cut by 4 bases and J by 0 bases, with 10 bases left in between. Germline assignment: CDR1 SGHDN and CDR2 FVKESK. The CDR3 spans 15 residues. CDR3 sequence reads: CASSPEGFSGNTIYF. As DNA, the CDR3 is TGTGCCAGCAGCCCCGAGGGCTTCTCTGGAAACACCATATATTTT.

The chain recombines TRBV30 with TRBJ2-3; 10 positions agree with TRBD1. V lost 3 bases and J lost 4; bases outside the gene matches: 10. The CDR3 length is 16 residues. The germline V gene has CDR1 GTSNPN and CDR2 SVGIG (reference sequence). CDR3 in amino acids: CAWSGRDRGYSDTQYF. The CDR3 nucleotides read TGTGCCTGGAGCGGCCGGGACAGGGGATATTCAGATACGCAGTATTTT.

V and J are TRBV7-6 and TRBJ1-2; the D is unclear. The germline V gene encodes CDR1 SGHVS and CDR2 FNYEAQ. V lost 3 bases and J lost 4, with 18 bases in between. There are 16 residues in the CDR3. In DNA, the CDR3 is TGTGCCAGCAGCTTGGTCGGTAATCGAAAGACCTATGGCTACACCTTC. Its translation: CASSLVGNRKTYGYTF.

This clone appeared a few times. The V and J genes are TRBV4-1 and TRBJ2-7; D not resolved. The CDR3 extends over 15 amino acids. V was cut by 0 bases and J by 2 bases, with 11 bases left in between. Germline V gene data show CDR1 as MGHRA and CDR2 as YSYEKL. CDR3 bases: TGCGCCAGCAGCCAAGAAGCAAGAGATCCCTACGAGCAGTACTTC. This translates into CASSQEARDPYEQYF.

The chain links TRBV5-4 to TRBJ2-5; the match to TRBD2 covers 9 bases. V lost 0 bases, J lost 5 bases, and 8 bases stayed unmatched. Germline V gene lookup returns CDR1 SGHNT and CDR2 YYREEE (reference sequence). The CDR3 sequence is 16 residues long. In DNA, the CDR3 is TGTGCCAGCAGCTTGGCCGCGGGAGGGCTTCCGGAGACCCAGTACTTC. This sequence encodes CASSLAAGGLPETQYF.

With regard to this clone: A read error may account for a junction end that differs from germline. This chain joins TRBV30 and TRBJ2-1; D remains ambiguous. The CDR3 is 14 residues long. Germline V CDR1 and CDR2: GTSNPN, SVGIG (reference sequence). The CDR3 reads CARSVSGLYNEQFF. The CDR3 nucleotides read TGTGCCCGGAGTGTATCTGGGCTCTACAATGAGCAGTTCTTC. The full variable domain, its missing parts supplied by reference TRBV30 and TRBJ2-1, is SQTIHQWPATLVQPVGSPLSLECTVEGTSNPNLYWYRQAAGRGLQLLFYSVGIGQISSEVPQNLSASRPQDRQFILSSKKLLLSDSGFYLCARSVSGLYNEQFFGPGTRLTVL.

Only one count was recorded for this clone. The rearrangement uses TRBV7-2 and TRBJ2-3; D remains unclear. The V gene lost 1 base and the J gene lost 3 bases, with 8 bases spanning the gap. The CDR3 contains 14 residues. Germline lookup yields CDR1 SGHTA and CDR2 FQGNSA. CDR3 amino acids: CASSLVWDTDTQYF. In DNA form, the CDR3 reads TGTGCCAGCAGCTTAGTATGGGATACAGATACGCAGTATTTT.

The chain is built from TRBV9 and TRBJ1-5; a weak D match, TRBD1 (5 bases). Germline V gene data show CDR1 as SGDLS and CDR2 as YYNGEE. The CDR3 covers 15 residues. Trimming took 0 bases from V and 7 from J, leaving 14 bases between them. Here the CDR3 reads CASSVAPGDGQPQHF. The CDR3, as DNA: TGTGCCAGCAGCGTAGCCCCGGGGGATGGGCAGCCCCAGCATTTT.

The chain joins TRBV12-2 to TRBJ2-3. TRBV12-2 is a pseudogene. The CDR3 runs to 12 residues. CDR3 protein: CASRLATDTQYF. The CDR3 DNA reads TGTGCAAGTCGCTTAGCGACAGATACGCAGTATTTT.

The chain recombines TRBV30 with TRBJ1-5; tentatively, D is TRBD1 (5 bases). CDR1 GTSNPN and CDR2 SVGIG come from the germline V gene (reference sequence). The V and J ends lost 0 bases and 2 bases respectively, with 14 bases between them. The CDR3 is made up of 16 amino acids. In nucleotides, the CDR3 is TGTGCCTGGAGTGTACGAAGGGGCACCGGCAATCAGCCCCAGCATTTT. This codes for CAWSVRRGTGNQPQHF.

The rearrangement joins TRBV5-6 to TRBJ1-2; D may be TRBD1 (6 bases). Germline CDR1 SGHDT, CDR2 YYEEEE. The CDR3 totals 14 residues. Trimming left V 1 base short and J 3 bases short, with 10 bases between. This CDR3 reads CASSLTGTYYGYTF. For the CDR3, the DNA is TGTGCCAGCAGCTTGACAGGGACGTACTATGGCTACACCTTC.

V and J are TRBV2 and TRBJ2-1, with TRBD2 matching over 9 bases. This CDR3 has 16 residues. Looked up from germline, CDR1 is SNHLY and CDR2 is FYNNEI. V lost 1 base to trimming and J lost 4 bases; unmatched junction nucleotides: 5. The CDR3 region is CASSEVRLAVYNEQFF. The CDR3 DNA is TGTGCCAGCAGTGAAGTAAGACTAGCGGTTTACAATGAGCAGTTCTTC.

The V call is TRBV5-4, the J call TRBJ2-3; TRBD2 matches at 7 bases. Losses at the gene ends were 1 base for V and 0 bases for J; bases not matched to a gene: 2. Germline V gene data show CDR1 as SGHNT and CDR2 as YYREEE (reference sequence). This CDR3 contains 15 residues. The CDR3 coding sequence is TGTGCCAGCAGCTTGTTGCGGGGGAGCACAGATACGCAGTATTTT. It is translated as CASSLLRGSTDTQYF.

The chain couples TRBV7-9 to TRBJ2-7; 11 nucleotides agree with TRBD2. The CDR3 spans 16 residues. Per germline, CDR1 SEHNR and CDR2 FQNEAQ (reference sequence). The trim removed 1 base at V and 6 bases at J, leaving 8 bases unmatched. The CDR3, as DNA: TGTGCCAGCAGCTTAGTTAGCGGGAGGGATTTTCCCGAGCAGTACTTC. Encoded protein: CASSLVSGRDFPEQYF.